This T cell receptor (beta chain) was recovered during a study of T-cell reconstitution after alpha-beta-depleted transplantation in children. Unique molecular identifiers featured in how the TCRbeta library was prepared. TCRdb redid the calling of the PCR reads with MiXCR, one entry per CDR3 protein. The sample holds 700,000 or so distinct CDR3 sequences, less than 15% seen once. This clonotype was seen a handful of times. Its antigen is currently unknown. The germline V gene has CDR1 LGHNT and CDR2 FRNRAP. Deletions cut 5 bases from V and 4 bases from J, with 11 bases between. The length of the CDR3 is 14 residues. The study's findings and limits: A year post-transplant, T-cell counts and diversity derived mostly from newly produced T cells. For some patients, TCRbeta diversity was high at day 60 because of recipient T cells and thymic progenitors that survived. After transplant, at about two months, alpha-beta T cells were reportedly derived from several hundred expanded graft clones.

This TCR derives from a girl aged 2 to 9 with congenital amegakaryocytic thrombocytopenia, due to receive a stem cell transplant. This sample comprised PBMCs, obtained before TCRalphabeta/CD19-depleted stem cell transplant. The chain employs TRBV12-5 and TRBJ1-4; D is unresolved. CDR3 nucleotides: TGTGCTAGTGGTCCTCCCGAGGTTAATGAAAAACTGTTTTTT. As protein: CASGPPEVNEKLFF.